This entry lists 13 T cell receptor beta chains sequenced from one sample in a study of T-cell reconstitution after alpha-beta-depleted transplantation in children. Unique molecular identifiers were incorporated into the prepared TCRbeta library. In TCRdb, the PCR reads were re-called with MiXCR into one record per CDR3 protein. The repertoire holds 610,000 or so distinct CDR3 sequences, with 20% to 30% as singletons. Sequencing used PBMCs, obtained before TCRalphabeta/CD19-depleted stem cell transplant. These receptors were taken from a boy under two years old with Wiskott-Aldrich syndrome, due to receive a stem cell transplant.

The rearrangement links TRBV19 to TRBJ2-2; D ambiguous. CDR3 length: 16 amino acids. V was trimmed by 6 bases and J by 1 base, leaving 15 bases between them. The germline V gene encodes CDR1 LNHDA and CDR2 SQIVND (reference sequence). The CDR3 region is CASSTSTAMNTGELFF. The CDR3 DNA follows: TGTGCCAGTAGCACTTCTACAGCAATGAACACCGGGGAGCTGTTTTTT.

This clonotype occurred a few times. This chain links TRBV29-1 with TRBJ2-7; TRBD2 agrees at 11 bases. CDR1 and CDR2 (germline): SQVTM, ANQGSEA. The CDR3 is 16 residues long. Trimming took 1 base from V and 4 from J; bases not matched to a gene: 9. In DNA, the CDR3 is TGCAGCGTTGAAGGAGGAACTAGCGGGAGCTCTTACGAGCAGTACTTC. Amino acid sequence: CSVEGGTSGSSYEQYF.

The V and J genes are TRBV25-1 and TRBJ2-7; 9 bases are a match to TRBD2. The CDR3 loop spans 15 amino acids. CDR1 and CDR2 from the germline V gene are MGHDK and SYGVNS. After removal of 3 bases from V and 2 bases from J, the junction contained 5 bases not matched to a gene. DNA of the CDR3: TGTGCCAGCAGTGATCAGGCTAGCGGGACCTACGAGCAGTACTTC. Encoded protein: CASSDQASGTYEQYF.

Only a few counts were recorded for this clonotype. The chain has TRBV5-1 and TRBJ1-3, with no clear D. Per germline, CDR1 SGHRS and CDR2 YFSETQ. This CDR3 contains 15 residues. The ends were cut back, 0 bases at V and 3 bases at J, with 10 bases in the middle. CDR3 nucleotides: TGCGCCAGCAGCTTGGATTCAGTCGTTGGAAACACCATATATTTT. Residues: CASSLDSVVGNTIYF.

CDR3 sequence reads: CATSRNTGGGSPLHF. The CDR3 DNA reads as TGTGCCACCAGCAGAAATACAGGGGGGGGGTCACCCCTCCACTTT. The chain joins TRBV15 to TRBJ1-6; 8 bases map to TRBD1. CDR3 length: 15 residues. J lost 10 bases, V lost 2 bases, and 7 bases had no gene match. Germline V lookup: CDR1 LNHNV, CDR2 YYDKDF (reference sequence).

This clonotype was counted only a few times. The rearrangement links TRBV29-1 to TRBJ2-1, with TRBD2 identical over 10 bases. With V trimmed by 1 base and J by 7 bases, 1 base remained unmatched. The CDR3 is 13 residues long. Per the germline V gene, CDR1 is SQVTM and CDR2 is ANQGSEA. Here the CDR3 DNA reads TGCAGCGTTGAAGCACTAGCGGGAAATGAGCAGTTCTTC. It yields the protein CSVEALAGNEQFF.

The rearrangement joins TRBV5-5 to TRBJ1-4; D gene uncertain. Trimming took off 4 bases at V and 4 bases at J, with 14 bases between the two ends. Germline V gene lookup returns CDR1 SGHKS and CDR2 YYEKEE (reference sequence). This CDR3 spans 15 amino acids. The CDR3 loop is CASSVGLFRNEKLFF. The CDR3 coding sequence is TGTGCCAGCAGCGTTGGACTCTTTCGTAATGAAAAACTGTTTTTT.

This clonotype was seen a handful of times. The chain is built from TRBV5-1 and TRBJ2-1, with TRBD2 identical over 7 bases. V lost 7 bases, J lost 5 bases, and 9 bases stayed unmatched. The length of the CDR3 is 14 residues. The germline V gene encodes CDR1 SGHRS and CDR2 YFSETQ. CDR3 sequence (DNA): TGCGCCAGCGCAGGTACTAGCGTAAACAATGAGCAGTTCTTC. Amino acid sequence: CASAGTSVNNEQFF.

This clonotype occurred a few times. J is TRBJ2-2 and V is TRBV7-6, with TRBD2 identical over 12 bases. This CDR3 has 19 residues. Germline V gives CDR1 SGHVS, CDR2 FNYEAQ. V lost 3 bases to trimming and J lost 4 bases; unmatched junction nucleotides: 12. The CDR3 loop is CASSFRLAGASGGTGELFF. CDR3 DNA: TGTGCCAGCAGCTTTAGACTAGCGGGAGCGTCCGGGGGCACCGGGGAGCTGTTTTTT. The entire variable domain, with the rest obtained from reference TRBV7-6 and TRBJ2-2, is as follows: GAGVSQSPRYKVTKRGQDVALRCDPISGHVSLYWYRQALGQGPEFLTYFNYEAQQDKSGLPNDRFSAERPEGSISTLTIQRTEQRDSAMYRCASSFRLAGASGGTGELFFGEGSRLTVL.

Written as DNA, the CDR3 is TGTGCCAGCAGTTTAGTCCCGGGGGGTGAAAAACTGTTTTTT. It codes for CASSLVPGGEKLFF. The chain links TRBV12-3 or TRBV12-4 to TRBJ1-4; tentatively, D is TRBD1 (5 bases). This CDR3 is built from 14 residues. Trimming shortened V by 1 base and J by 7 bases, and 10 bases separated the two germline ends.

The CDR3 loop reads CASTREQVTNTEAFF. CDR3 nucleotide sequence: TGTGCCAGCACCCGAGAACAGGTGACGAACACTGAAGCTTTCTTT. The V and J genes are TRBV12-3 or TRBV12-4 and TRBJ1-1; D might be TRBD1 (5 bases). The ends were cut back, 7 bases at V and 1 base at J, with 16 bases in the middle. The CDR3 contains 15 residues.

The table lists this clonotype with a few counts. V gene TRBV9 combines with J gene TRBJ2-4; the match to TRBD1 covers 7 bases. Looked up from germline, CDR1 is SGDLS and CDR2 is YYNGEE. Trimming cost V 0 bases and J 3 bases; bases outside gene matches: 3. CDR3 length: 15 residues. This CDR3 reads CASSVEGAGKNIQYF. CDR3 nucleotides: TGTGCCAGCAGCGTAGAGGGGGCCGGCAAAAACATTCAGTACTTC.

This clonotype has just a few counts. This chain links TRBV19 with TRBJ2-2, with unresolved D. Germline V gene data show CDR1 as LNHDA and CDR2 as SQIVND (reference sequence). Trimming removed 5 bases from V and 2 bases from J, with 12 bases in between. The CDR3 spans 15 residues. CDR3 in amino acids: CASSPDPFNTGELFF. CDR3 DNA: TGTGCCAGTAGTCCAGACCCCTTTAACACCGGGGAGCTGTTTTTT.